Included here is one TCR beta chain sequence, with context. The data stem from a study of shared clonotypes between healthy human individuals. CDR1 and CDR2 from the germline V gene are MGHRA and YSYEKL. V dropped 1 base and J dropped 2; count of bases not matched to a gene: 3. This CDR3 region has 16 residues. The sequenced material, unsorted PBMC DNA, was run on ten immunoSEQ deep assay plates. Sequencing was performed with immunoSEQ multiplex PCR; in TCRdb, only in-frame clones are kept and a portion is missing. The sample comprises hundreds of thousands of clones, roughly 77% of which are singletons, and around 13% rests with the top ten.

What was sequenced was PBMCs. The receptor's source is a middle-aged woman in good health. Some clones in this sample may be carry-over from other donors' samples. The chain is built from TRBV4-1 and TRBJ2-3; 10 bases align to TRBD2. CDR3 bases: TGCGCCAGCAGCCAAGGGACTAGCGGCTCCACAGATACGCAGTATTTT. Protein: CASSQGTSGSTDTQYF.